One and the same sample provided the 16 T cell receptor beta chains below, sequenced in a study of cytomegalovirus exposure and HLA in healthy donors. The data were produced by immunoSEQ multiplex PCR, yet TCRdb's version contains in-frame clones alone and is incomplete. The repertoire holds about 120,000 clones, roughly 84% seen once, with roughly 1.9% in the top ten. Input material: PBMCs. The receptor source for this set is a woman aged 25 to 39 in good health and CMV-seronegative.

The CDR3 sequence: CARSSRTDAYSNQPQHF. The CDR3 DNA reads TGTGCCAGAAGCTCCCGGACAGATGCTTATAGCAATCAGCCCCAGCATTTT. V gene TRBV5-3 combines with J gene TRBJ1-5, with a tentative D call TRBD1 (6 bases). TRBV5-3 is placed among ORFs of uncertain function. V was pared by 3 bases and J by 0 bases, with 16 bases between. CDR3 length: 17 residues.

The chain carries TRBV11-2 and TRBJ1-6, with D possibly TRBD1 on 5 matching bases. Per the germline V gene, CDR1 is SGHAT and CDR2 is FQNNGV. V shed 5 bases and J shed 4 bases, with 15 bases lying between them. This CDR3 contains 16 residues. The CDR3 DNA reads as TGTGCCAGCAGCCCGGGGGTGGGGGGGTATAATTCACCCCTCCACTTT. Translating it yields CASSPGVGGYNSPLHF.

This sequence joins TRBV6-1 and TRBJ2-1; maybe TRBD2 (6 bases). The CDR3 has 15 amino acids. Between the trimmed V and J ends, which lost 0 bases and 2 bases, there was a span of 8 bases. Germline lookup yields CDR1 MNHNS and CDR2 SASEGT. The CDR3 loop is CASSEATGAYNEQFF. The DNA of the CDR3 is TGTGCCAGCAGTGAAGCGACGGGGGCCTACAATGAGCAGTTCTTC.

This clone showed up just once. Compared with germline, one end of the junction differs, possibly owing to a read error. The J gene is TRBJ2-7, the V gene TRBV5-6, with 9 bases matching TRBD1. The length of the CDR3 is 18 residues. CDR1 and CDR2 (germline): SGHDT, YYEEEE. CDR3 in DNA: TGTGCCAGCAGCTTGGCTCGGGGAGCCGGGACAGGGAGATTCGGGTTACCTTTC. Its translation: CASSLARGAGTGRFGLPF.

V is TRBV2 and J is TRBJ2-2, with no clear D. The CDR3 runs to 13 residues. Germline V lookup: CDR1 SNHLY, CDR2 FYNNEI. V was shortened by 3 bases and J by 4 bases, with 6 bases between the two germline ends. The CDR3: CASSDVPTGELFF. The CDR3, as DNA: TGTGCCAGCAGTGACGTCCCCACCGGGGAGCTGTTTTTT.

The rearrangement joins TRBV7-6 to TRBJ1-1, with D uncertain. The germline CDR1 and CDR2 sequences are SGHVS and FNYEAQ. V dropped 1 base and J dropped 1 base, with 13 bases sitting between them. This CDR3 is built from 16 residues. CDR3 region: CASSLGFEHPNTEAFF. CDR3 DNA: TGTGCCAGCAGCTTAGGTTTTGAACACCCGAACACTGAAGCTTTCTTT.

This chain uses TRBV10-2 with TRBJ1-5; 10 nucleotides line up with TRBD1. The CDR3 totals 15 residues. Germline V gene sequence: CDR1 WSHSY, CDR2 SAAADI. The ends lost 2 bases at V and 5 bases at J; junction bases unmatched: 3. The DNA for the CDR3 is TGCGCCAGCAGTGAGCCAGGACAGGGGGATCAGCCCCAGCATTTT. It encodes CASSEPGQGDQPQHF.

CDR3 sequence: CASNFESHQPQHF. DNA for the CDR3: TGTGCCAGCAACTTTGAGTCCCATCAGCCCCAGCATTTT. The chain carries TRBV6-5 and TRBJ1-5; D remains ambiguous. The CDR3 covers 13 residues. CDR1 and CDR2 (germline): MNHEY, SVGAGI. Trimming removed 7 bases from V and 5 bases from J, with 12 bases in between.

The V call is TRBV25-1, the J call TRBJ1-2; no definite D call. Deletions cut 7 bases from V and 0 bases from J, with 6 bases between. This CDR3 is 12 amino acids long. Germline loops: CDR1 MGHDK, CDR2 SYGVNS. The CDR3 nucleotides read TGTGCCAGCAACAGAGCTAACTATGGCTACACCTTC. Amino acids: CASNRANYGYTF.

The chain couples TRBV10-3 to TRBJ1-2; no definite D call. The CDR3 sequence is 14 residues long. Deletions cut 9 bases from V and 4 bases from J, with 18 bases between. Germline V gene sequence: CDR1 ENHRY, CDR2 SYGVKD. CDR3 loop: CAMGRRGDPYGYTF. CDR3 DNA: TGTGCCATGGGGAGGCGGGGAGACCCCTATGGCTACACCTTC.

This chain links TRBV7-3 with TRBJ2-3; D is ambiguous. The germline V gene encodes CDR1 SGHTA and CDR2 FQGTGA. CDR3 size: 14 residues. The V end was cut by 2 bases, the J end by 5 bases, with 11 bases between. The CDR3 nucleotides read TGTGCCAGCAGCTTATTCCATTCAGGAGATACGCAGTATTTT. The encoded protein is CASSLFHSGDTQYF. Looking up the rest from reference TRBV7-3 and TRBJ2-3 gives the full variable domain: GAGVSQTPSNKVTEKGKYVELRCDPISGHTALYWYRQSLGQGPEFLIYFQGTGAADDSGLPNDRFFAVRPEGSVSTLKIQRTERGDSAVYLCASSLFHSGDTQYFGPGTRLTVL.

The V and J genes are TRBV29-1 and TRBJ1-4, with unresolved D. This CDR3 region has 14 residues. V lost 4 bases and J 0 bases, leaving 9 bases between the germline ends. Looked up from germline, CDR1 is SQVTM and CDR2 is ANQGSEA. The CDR3 loop reads CSVAPGTTNEKLFF. CDR3 coding DNA: TGCAGCGTTGCTCCGGGGACAACTAATGAAAAACTGTTTTTT.

The genes are TRBV6-5 and TRBJ1-4; no firm D call. The V and J ends lost 2 bases and 0 bases respectively, with 7 bases between them. CDR1 is MNHEY and CDR2 is SVGAGI in the germline V gene. The CDR3 runs to 15 residues. CDR3 DNA sequence: TGTGCCAGCAGTTACGAGGTGCCAACTAATGAAAAACTGTTTTTT. Its protein is CASSYEVPTNEKLFF.

The chain couples TRBV6-5 to TRBJ1-1; 7 bases are shared with TRBD1. Germline V gene sequence: CDR1 MNHEY, CDR2 SVGAGI. The CDR3 is made up of 14 amino acids. The V gene end was trimmed by 2 bases and the J gene end by 3 bases; junction bases not matched to a gene: 3. CDR3 coding DNA: TGTGCCAGCAGTTACACCGGACAGGACACTGAAGCTTTCTTT. Translation gives CASSYTGQDTEAFF.

V usage is TRBV7-8 and J usage is TRBJ2-5; 8 bases map to TRBD1. The junction had 9 bases not matched to a gene; V was cut back by 1 base and J by 5 bases. CDR1 SGHVS and CDR2 FQNEAQ come from the germline V gene. The CDR3 is 16 amino acids. CDR3: CASSLVGGTGAETQYF. In nucleotides, the CDR3 is TGTGCCAGCAGCTTAGTAGGAGGGACAGGAGCGGAGACCCAGTACTTC.

The chain links TRBV19 to TRBJ1-4, with 8 positions matching TRBD1. Germline V gene data show CDR1 as LNHDA and CDR2 as SQIVND (reference sequence). Trimming took 5 bases from V and 10 from J; bases not matched to a gene: 9. This CDR3 has 14 residues. The DNA for the CDR3 is TGTGCCAGTAGTCACGGACAGGGTCAAGGAAAACTGTTTTTT. This encodes CASSHGQGQGKLFF.